This T cell receptor beta chain was found in a study of identical twins. This clonotype was observed many times. TCRdb analysed the 5' RACE reads with MiXCR anew, one entry per CDR3 protein. The profile shows roughly 570,000 distinct CDR3 sequences, just under 10% of them singletons. This CDR3 is 15 amino acids long. Germline V gene data show CDR1 as SGHTA and CDR2 as FQGNSA. Trimming cost V 2 bases and J 0 bases, with 8 bases left between them. This sample also belongs to another study, concerning yellow fever vaccine responses in identical twins.

The sequence came from a woman aged 18-29 years in good health. The chain couples TRBV7-2 to TRBJ1-5; D might be TRBD1 (5 bases). Material for sequencing was PBMCs. The CDR3 DNA reads as TGTGCCAGCAGCTTATGGGGGAATAGCAATCAGCCCCAGCATTTT. It encodes CASSLWGNSNQPQHF.